This T cell receptor (beta chain) was sequenced for a study of control samples from healthy donors and cancer patients. Sequencing used immunoSEQ multiplex PCR; TCRdb keeps in-frame clones, though not all of them. The sample consists of fewer than 120,000 clones, 88% of them appearing once. Trimming cost V 7 bases and J 0 bases, with 9 bases left between them. Germline-derived CDR1 and CDR2 are MNHEY and SVGAGI. The length of the CDR3 is 13 residues. Input material: PBMCs. The V and J genes are TRBV6-5 and TRBJ1-1, with a tentative D call TRBD1 (5 bases). The TCR originated in a woman aged 55-69 years with lung cancer. The chain's CDR3 is CASIDRMNTEAFF. The CDR3 DNA reads TGTGCCAGCATCGACAGAATGAACACTGAAGCTTTCTTT.